The 13 T cell receptor beta chains given below trace back to one sample, sequenced in a study of T cell responses to AZD1222 COVID-19 vaccine. Produced via immunoSEQ multiplex PCR; TCRdb's table is partial and in-frame only. This table has 120,000 to 150,000 clones, more than 85% appearing once. Sequencing was performed on peripheral blood, taken on day 0 of AZD1222 vaccination. The receptors were gathered from an adult in good health.

This chain connects TRBV9 to TRBJ2-7; D is possibly TRBD1 (5 bases). V was shortened by 0 bases and J by 2 bases, with 9 bases between the two germline ends. The CDR3 has 14 residues. Germline V lookup: CDR1 SGDLS, CDR2 YYNGEE. The CDR3 loop reads CASSVGAGTYEQYF. The CDR3 DNA is TGTGCCAGCAGCGTAGGAGCAGGGACCTACGAGCAGTACTTC.

The rearrangement uses TRBV15 and TRBJ1-6; no reliable D call. Trimming took off 1 base at V and 3 bases at J, with 4 bases between the two ends. The CDR3 is 14 residues long. Germline V gives CDR1 LNHNV, CDR2 YYDKDF (reference sequence). The CDR3 sequence: CATSRAGYNSPLHF. The CDR3 bases are TGTGCCACCAGCAGAGCAGGCTATAATTCACCCCTCCACTTT.

This clone appeared a few times. The chain couples TRBV19 to TRBJ1-1, with D possibly being TRBD1 (5 bases). Trimming removed 3 bases from V and 1 base from J, with 15 bases in between. CDR3 length: 16 amino acids. Germline V gene data show CDR1 as LNHDA and CDR2 as SQIVND (reference sequence). CDR3 residues: CASSMSGRGRNTEAFF. The CDR3 DNA reads as TGTGCCAGTAGTATGAGCGGGAGGGGCCGGAACACTGAAGCTTTCTTT. The variable domain in full, with the rest retrieved from reference TRBV19 and TRBJ1-1, is DGGITQSPKYLFRKEGQNVTLSCEQNLNHDAMYWYRQDPGQGLRLIYYSQIVNDFQKGDIAEGYSVSREKKESFPLTVTSAQKNPTAFYLCASSMSGRGRNTEAFFGQGTRLTVV.

J is TRBJ2-3 and V is TRBV5-1, with D unresolved. The ends were cut back, 1 base at V and 0 bases at J, with 15 bases in the middle. The germline V gene encodes CDR1 SGHRS and CDR2 YFSETQ. This CDR3 has 17 residues. The CDR3 reads CASSLMADIISTDTQYF. As DNA, the CDR3 is TGCGCCAGCAGCTTGATGGCAGATATAATTAGCACAGATACGCAGTATTTT.

The chain has TRBV2 and TRBJ1-4; a possible D gene is TRBD1 (6 bases). The CDR3 has 13 residues. CDR1 SNHLY and CDR2 FYNNEI come from the germline V gene. V lost 6 bases and J 8 bases, leaving 13 bases between the germline ends. The CDR3 loop is CASSGTGREKLFF. The CDR3 region has the DNA TGTGCCAGCAGCGGTACAGGGAGGGAAAAACTGTTTTTT. The variable domain in full, with the rest retrieved from reference TRBV2 and TRBJ1-4, is EPEVTQTPSHQVTQMGQEVILRCVPISNHLYFYWYRQILGQKVEFLVSFYNNEISEKSEIFDDQFSVERPDGSNFTLKIRSTKLEDSAMYFCASSGTGREKLFFGSGTQLSVL.

The chain has TRBV12-5 and TRBJ2-7, with 8 nucleotides matching TRBD2. Germline V gene lookup returns CDR1 LGHNT and CDR2 FRNRAP. The CDR3 is 17 residues long. Unmatched junction bases numbered 10, after V lost 3 bases and J lost 0 bases. CDR3 region: CASGFDRGAGASYEQYF. The CDR3 DNA is TGTGCTAGTGGTTTCGACCGAGGAGCGGGGGCCTCCTACGAGCAGTACTTC.

The chain links TRBV2 to TRBJ2-5, with D unclear. CDR1 and CDR2 from the germline V gene are SNHLY and FYNNEI. V was clipped by 7 bases and J by 4 bases, with 10 bases between them. This CDR3 contains 12 residues. CDR3 sequence: CASNESGETQYF. For the CDR3, the DNA is TGTGCCAGCAACGAATCAGGAGAGACCCAGTACTTC.

The chain couples TRBV9 to TRBJ1-4; the D is unclear. The V gene lost 3 bases and the J gene lost 6 bases, with 12 bases spanning the gap. Germline lookup yields CDR1 SGDLS and CDR2 YYNGEE. This CDR3 contains 14 residues. CDR3 in amino acids: CASSGGFRDEKLFF. CDR3 nucleotide sequence: TGTGCCAGCAGCGGGGGTTTTCGCGATGAAAAACTGTTTTTT.

This chain links TRBV27 with TRBJ1-2; 9 nucleotides agree with TRBD1. V gave up 6 bases and J gave up 5 bases; unmatched junction bases: 4. This CDR3 is 13 amino acids long. Germline loops: CDR1 MNHEY, CDR2 SMNVEV (reference sequence). CDR3 sequence: CASSGQGWYGYTF. For the CDR3, the DNA is TGTGCCAGCAGCGGACAGGGGTGGTATGGCTACACCTTC.

This rearrangement joins TRBV29-1 to TRBJ2-7; D ambiguous. Deletions cut 7 bases from V and 2 bases from J, with 9 bases between. Germline values: CDR1 SQVTM, CDR2 ANQGSEA. This CDR3 comprises 11 residues. CDR3 sequence (DNA): TGCAGCGCAAGCCAGCCCTACGAGCAGTACTTC. Its protein product is CSASQPYEQYF.

V and J are TRBV19 and TRBJ2-1; D possibly corresponds to TRBD2 (6 bases). In germline, CDR1 is LNHDA, CDR2 SQIVND (reference sequence). This CDR3 has 14 residues. The V end lost 5 bases, the J end lost 4 bases, and 12 bases lay between the germline ends. The chain's CDR3 is CASSFIAEYNEQFF. The CDR3 DNA sequence: TGTGCCAGTAGTTTCATAGCGGAATACAATGAGCAGTTCTTC. The full variable domain, rest sourced from reference TRBV19 and TRBJ2-1, is DGGITQSPKYLFRKEGQNVTLSCEQNLNHDAMYWYRQDPGQGLRLIYYSQIVNDFQKGDIAEGYSVSREKKESFPLTVTSAQKNPTAFYLCASSFIAEYNEQFFGPGTRLTVL.

This clone was seen once. The CDR3 nucleotides read TGTGCCAGCAGGACAGATAGCAATCAGCCCCAGCATTTT. This encodes CASRTDSNQPQHF. The V and J genes are TRBV7-9 and TRBJ1-5, with D tentatively TRBD1 (5 bases). The germline V and J ends were trimmed by 6 bases and 0 bases, with 6 bases remaining between them. Germline CDR1 reads SEHNR; CDR2 reads FQNEAQ (reference sequence). This CDR3 has 13 residues.

This chain connects TRBV7-6 to TRBJ2-1; 7 bases line up with TRBD2. The germline CDR1 and CDR2 sequences are SGHVS and FNYEAQ. Trimming cost V 10 bases and J 0 bases; bases outside gene matches: 3. The CDR3 extends over 13 amino acids. The CDR3 region has the DNA TGTGCCACTAGCGGTAGCTCCTACAATGAGCAGTTCTTC. Its protein product is CATSGSSYNEQFF.